This TCR beta chain was identified in a study of blood T cell repertoires in COVID-19 (dated by TCRdb to about 2020). Regarding the complete study: The collaborator samples originated in the United States, Italy and Spain and spanned the acute and convalescent phases of COVID-19. The material from the prospective study consisted of cDNA or gDNA derived from T cells, B-cell-depleted T cells, or PBMCs. Subjects who had been exposed to COVID-19, were actively infected with it, or had recovered from it provided the deeply sampled blood TCRbeta repertoires that made up the dataset. The repertoires were released in a freely available public database meant as a resource for research on the immune response to SARS-CoV-2. Samples were obtained from the ongoing ImmuneRACE study (first 160 participants) and from 1,200 or so subjects provided by 6 global collaborators. Nearly every sample came with metadata listing a de-identified subject ID, COVID-19 status, age in years and sex. Where available, HLA class I and class II types were taken from metadata supplied by the sample provider and were not determined by assay-based typing. Broad study findings and their caveats: The quantity of clinical and demographic metadata differed by source and by participant and was supplied without curation.

Collaborating institutions collected whole blood in K2EDTA tubes following their own protocols. For TCRbeta analysis, collaborator samples were shipped as frozen whole blood, as isolated PBMCs, or as DNA extracted from either sample type. TCRbeta CDR3 regions were amplified from genomic DNA by means of the immunoSEQ Assay, a bias-controlled multiplex PCR. The authors processed their data as follows. Nucleated cell counts per sample were estimated from amplification of reference gene primers within the assay. To quantify the absolute abundance of each unique TCRbeta CDR3 rearrangement, sequence reads were collapsed and filtered. For each sample, productive Simpson clonality was calculated as the square root of Simpson's diversity index across productive rearrangements. Here the immuneACCESS table is served through TCRdb, limited to in-frame sequences with V and J called. Missing clones are a known gap in these copies; in checked studies unresolved V genes cover under half, and the rest lacks a known reason. D and trimming come from the DNA, and the V and J calls and clone size come from that table. The sample table records around 50,000 clones; 70% to 90% of these occur just once. 5.3% of the sample lies in the top ten.

Concerning this clone: Its antigen has not been determined. Qualities for individual bases were not recorded, and no much larger clone is one base off.

The germline V gene gives CDR1 as SGHRS and CDR2 as YFSETQ. Relative to germline, V is missing 3 bases and J is missing 4 bases, with 4 bases of the junction outside any gene match. The CDR3 holds 14 amino acids from the cysteine to the phenylalanine. Solely the CDR3 DNA is kept, with 42 bases framed from the first base. What was sequenced was peripheral blood. The receptor comes from a human donor in a cohort sampled during active COVID-19. The chain is assembled from TRBV5-1 and TRBJ1-1; the central 9 bases match TRBD1. The DNA is as follows: TGCGCCAGCAGCTCACAGGGGGCTTTCACTGAAGCTTTCTTT. Translated, this is CASSSQGAFTEAFF.